These 28 T cell receptor beta chains were all obtained from the same sample, sequenced in a study of T-cell reconstitution after alpha-beta-depleted transplantation in children. Unique molecular identifiers were used to barcode this TCRbeta library. TCRdb called the PCR reads again in MiXCR, with one record for every CDR3 protein. The sample has under 750,000 distinct CDR3 sequences; more than 20% are singletons. Sequencing was performed on PBMCs, mostly from graft donor cells, taken 360 days after TCRalphabeta/CD19-depleted stem cell transplant. These receptors came from a boy in the first two years of life who had a stem cell transplant for acute myeloid leukemia, so the T cells may come from the graft donor.

This clonotype was observed at least ten times. The rearrangement uses TRBV29-1 and TRBJ1-2; D is unresolved. Trimming left V 1 base short and J 4 bases short, with 1 base between. Germline V lookup: CDR1 SQVTM, CDR2 ANQGSEA. This CDR3 spans 10 amino acids. Written as DNA, the CDR3 is TGCAGCGTTGAAGGCTATGGCTACACCTTC. As protein: CSVEGYGYTF. Looking up the rest from reference TRBV29-1 and TRBJ1-2 gives the full variable domain: SAVISQKPSRDICQRGTSLTIQCQVDSQVTMMFWYRQQPGQSLTLIATANQGSEATYESGFVIDKFPISRPNLTFSTLTVSNMSPEDSSIYLCSVEGYGYTFGSGTRLTVV.

The V gene is TRBV10-3, the J gene TRBJ2-3; TRBD1 matches at 9 bases. The V gene end was trimmed by 7 bases and the J gene end by 2 bases; junction bases not matched to a gene: 4. The CDR3 totals 14 residues. Germline CDR1 is ENHRY and CDR2 is SYGVKD. The CDR3 coding sequence is TGTGCCATCACCGGGACAGGGCACACAGATACGCAGTATTTT. Translation gives CAITGTGHTDTQYF.

The chain is built from TRBV27 and TRBJ2-6; maybe TRBD2 (5 bases). CDR3 size: 17 residues. Germline CDR1 MNHEY, CDR2 SMNVEV (reference sequence). Trimming stripped 9 bases from V and 4 bases from J, with 22 bases between. The CDR3 sequence is CASSRKGLTGGANVLTF. The DNA of the CDR3 is TGTGCCAGTTCTAGGAAGGGTCTAACGGGGGGGGCCAACGTCCTGACTTTC.

This clonotype showed up just once. A read error may explain this, as a much larger clone is one base away. The conserved final phenylalanine or tryptophan is absent from the CDR3, which likely points to a read error. The chain employs TRBV4-1 and TRBJ1-2; no reliable D call. Trimming shortened V by 0 bases and J by 4 bases, and 9 bases separated the two germline ends. The CDR3 runs to 14 residues. Germline V gene sequence: CDR1 MGHRA, CDR2 YSYEKL. CDR3 bases: TGCGCCAGCAGCCAAGATACGGCGCCCTATGGCTACACCTCC. Translation: CASSQDTAPYGYTS.

This clonotype has at least ten counts. This chain joins TRBV10-3 and TRBJ2-5; the D gene is possibly TRBD1 (5 bases). CDR1 is ENHRY, CDR2 SYGVKD, per germline. The CDR3 loop spans 15 amino acids. Trimming took 4 bases from V and 2 from J, leaving 14 bases between them. DNA of the CDR3: TGTGCCATCAGTGGCTCGCCGACAGTGCAAGAGACCCAGTACTTC. Translated, it gives CAISGSPTVQETQYF.

This clonotype was detected many times. This chain uses TRBV28 with TRBJ2-3; 8 nucleotides match TRBD2. The CDR3 consists of 16 residues. Germline V gives CDR1 MDHEN, CDR2 SYDVKM. J lost 6 bases, V lost 6 bases, and 14 bases had no gene match. CDR3 in DNA: TGTGCCAGCAGCCATGGTCGGGGGGGCCCGTACGATACGCAGTATTTT. Its translation is CASSHGRGGPYDTQYF.

The V call is TRBV20-1, the J call TRBJ2-1; no reliable D call. The length of the CDR3 is 13 residues. Looked up from germline, CDR1 is DFQATT and CDR2 is SNEGSKA (reference sequence). V lost 1 base and J 4 bases, leaving 8 bases between the germline ends. The CDR3 sequence is CSARAPLYNEQFF. The CDR3 coding sequence is TGCAGTGCTAGAGCCCCCCTTTACAATGAGCAGTTCTTC.

The chain couples TRBV4-3 to TRBJ1-1, with unresolved D. Trimming shortened V by 3 bases and J by 7 bases, and 24 bases separated the two germline ends. Germline assignment: CDR1 LGHNA and CDR2 YSLEER. There are 17 residues in the CDR3. The chain's CDR3 is CASSHYFPPGVKGEAFF. CDR3 DNA: TGCGCCAGCAGCCACTATTTTCCTCCTGGGGTTAAAGGTGAAGCTTTCTTT.

This clonotype was seen a handful of times. This chain joins TRBV7-9 and TRBJ1-2, with D possibly being TRBD1 (5 bases). The CDR3 contains 15 residues. Trimming pared 2 bases from V and 3 bases from J, leaving 13 bases between. Germline assignment: CDR1 SEHNR and CDR2 FQNEAQ (reference sequence). CDR3 bases: TGTGCCAGCAGCTTAACTGGGGCCGATGACTATGGCTACACCTTC. Residues: CASSLTGADDYGYTF.

V usage is TRBV20-1 and J usage is TRBJ1-1, with D possibly being TRBD1 (5 bases). The V gene's germline CDR1 is DFQATT and CDR2 SNEGSKA (reference sequence). The CDR3 has 13 residues. Deletions cut 4 bases from V and 5 bases from J, with 14 bases between. CDR3 residues: CSAIRVVSTEAFF. The CDR3 region has the DNA TGCAGTGCTATCAGGGTAGTTAGTACTGAAGCTTTCTTT.

This chain joins TRBV20-1 and TRBJ2-7; D not resolved. Germline lookup yields CDR1 DFQATT and CDR2 SNEGSKA (reference sequence). Trimming pared 0 bases from V and 3 bases from J, leaving 12 bases between. The CDR3 extends over 14 amino acids. The CDR3 region is CSARDSAVNYEQYF. The CDR3 nucleotides are TGCAGTGCTAGAGATTCGGCAGTCAACTACGAGCAGTACTTC.

The rearrangement links TRBV6-1 to TRBJ2-6, with D hard to call. Trimming removed 5 bases from V and 1 base from J, with 9 bases in between. Germline lookup yields CDR1 MNHNS and CDR2 SASEGT. The CDR3 is 15 amino acids. CDR3 nucleotide sequence: TGTGCCAGCAGTCGTACACAGTCTGGGGCCAACGTCCTGACTTTC. Amino acid sequence: CASSRTQSGANVLTF.

This clonotype was detected many times. V is TRBV3-1 and J is TRBJ1-3; no definite D call. Between the trimmed V and J ends, which lost 0 bases and 1 base, there was a span of 7 bases. CDR1 is LGHDT, CDR2 YNNKEL, per germline (reference sequence). CDR3 size: 15 residues. The CDR3 DNA reads TGTGCCAGCAGCCAAGAGGCCAGGTCTGGAAACACCATATATTTT. It translates to CASSQEARSGNTIYF.

This clonotype was observed a few times. The CDR3 sequence is CASIRTDSSSGNTIYF. The DNA of the CDR3 is TGTGCCAGCATAAGGACGGACTCCAGCTCTGGAAACACCATATATTTT. V gene TRBV6-5 combines with J gene TRBJ1-3; D gene unclear. Looked up from germline, CDR1 is MNHEY and CDR2 is SVGAGI. The CDR3 sequence is 16 residues long. V lost 7 bases and J lost 0, with 16 bases in between.

The chain uses TRBV20-1 and TRBJ1-2; TRBD1 aligns across 7 bases. The CDR3 has 13 residues. The junction had 7 bases not matched to a gene; V was cut back by 3 bases and J by 6 bases. Germline CDR1 and CDR2: DFQATT and SNEGSKA (reference sequence). The CDR3 nucleotides are TGCAGTGCTAGCCTACAGGGGACTAATGGCTACACCTTC. Protein: CSASLQGTNGYTF.

There are many counts of this clonotype. J is TRBJ2-1 and V is TRBV4-3; 11 bases fit TRBD2. Germline V gene data show CDR1 as LGHNA and CDR2 as YSLEER. V lost 4 bases, J lost 5 bases, and 4 bases stayed unmatched. The CDR3 runs 15 residues. In DNA, the CDR3 is TGCGCCAGCAGCCCCGGGACTAGCGGACACAATGAGCAGTTCTTC. Translating it yields CASSPGTSGHNEQFF.

This clonotype was seen more than once but under ten times. The chain joins TRBV9 to TRBJ1-3; D gene unclear. The germline V gene encodes CDR1 SGDLS and CDR2 YYNGEE. V was cut by 0 bases and J by 4 bases, with 8 bases left in between. CDR3 length equals 14 residues. CDR3 in amino acids: CASSVDVTGNTIYF. CDR3 in DNA: TGTGCCAGCAGCGTAGACGTAACAGGAAACACCATATATTTT.

This chain uses TRBV12-3 or TRBV12-4 with TRBJ2-5; 7 nucleotides match TRBD2. V lost 5 bases, J lost 7 bases, and 10 bases stayed unmatched. CDR3 length: 14 residues. CDR3: CASSPTGGGWTQYF. CDR3 nucleotides: TGTGCCAGCAGTCCCACTGGGGGGGGGTGGACCCAGTACTTC.

This clonotype was seen ten or more times. The rearrangement links TRBV12-3 or TRBV12-4 to TRBJ2-7; tentatively, D is TRBD1 (6 bases). The V gene lost 8 bases and the J gene lost 3 bases, with 14 bases spanning the gap. CDR3 length equals 13 residues. CDR3 nucleotides: TGTGCCAGCTCCCTCCAAGGGGGCTACGAGCAGTACTTC. It yields the protein CASSLQGGYEQYF.

This clonotype was seen more than once but under ten times. The chain employs TRBV12-3 or TRBV12-4 and TRBJ2-5, with TRBD2 matching over 10 bases. V lost 3 bases and J lost 5; bases outside the gene matches: 6. The length of the CDR3 is 15 residues. CDR3 in amino acids: CASSFKATSGETQYF. The CDR3 bases are TGTGCCAGCAGTTTTAAGGCGACTAGCGGGGAGACCCAGTACTTC.

The rearrangement links TRBV20-1 to TRBJ2-1; D may be TRBD2 (5 bases). This CDR3 spans 15 amino acids. Germline loops: CDR1 DFQATT, CDR2 SNEGSKA (reference sequence). V lost 6 bases, J lost 2 bases, and 17 bases lay in between. In nucleotides, the CDR3 is TGCAGTGCCGTAGCCTTACGGGGTACCTACAATGAGCAGTTCTTC. This sequence encodes CSAVALRGTYNEQFF.

Ten or more counts support this clonotype. This chain joins TRBV29-1 and TRBJ2-3, with D perhaps TRBD1 (5 bases). V shed 8 bases and J shed 10 bases, with 19 bases lying between them. Germline CDR1 SQVTM, CDR2 ANQGSEA. The CDR3 is 12 amino acids. The CDR3 loop reads CSLKTTGMAQYF. The CDR3 nucleotides read TGCAGCCTGAAAACCACAGGAATGGCGCAGTATTTT.

A single count supports this clonotype. The V and J genes are TRBV11-2 and TRBJ1-1; TRBD1 is a possible D gene (5 bases). V shed 4 bases and J shed 3 bases, with 15 bases lying between them. The CDR3 extends over 15 amino acids. In germline, CDR1 is SGHAT, CDR2 FQNNGV. The CDR3 sequence is CASSSWGDSHTEAFF. The CDR3, as DNA: TGTGCCAGCAGCTCCTGGGGTGACAGCCACACTGAAGCTTTCTTT.

This clonotype occurred many times. The chain carries TRBV11-2 and TRBJ1-1; D gene unclear. This CDR3 is 15 amino acids long. Germline lookup yields CDR1 SGHAT and CDR2 FQNNGV. V shed 0 bases and J shed 5 bases, with 13 bases lying between them. As DNA, the CDR3 is TGTGCCAGCAGCTTAGATGGAGAGGGTTGGACTGAAGCTTTCTTT. It translates to CASSLDGEGWTEAFF.

The chain carries TRBV20-1 and TRBJ2-5; no clear D. Trimming cost V 6 bases and J 5 bases, with 13 bases left between them. The CDR3 loop spans 12 amino acids. CDR1 and CDR2 (germline): DFQATT, SNEGSKA (reference sequence). In DNA, the CDR3 is TGCAGTGCCTCCCCCAGTACGGAGACCCAGTACTTC. It yields the protein CSASPSTETQYF.

This chain joins TRBV5-1 and TRBJ2-1; 10 bases agree with TRBD1. This CDR3 has 15 amino acids. Per germline, CDR1 SGHRS and CDR2 YFSETQ. After removal of 4 bases from V and 5 bases from J, the junction contained 6 bases not matched to a gene. Written as DNA, the CDR3 is TGCGCCAGCAGCCTCAGACAGGGGGCGAACAATGAGCAGTTCTTC. It yields the protein CASSLRQGANNEQFF.

This chain uses TRBV29-1 with TRBJ2-2; D is unresolved. CDR1 SQVTM and CDR2 ANQGSEA come from the germline V gene. CDR3 length: 13 residues. V lost 3 bases and J 3 bases, leaving 8 bases between the germline ends. The CDR3 reads CSVDKWDTGELFF. CDR3 coding DNA: TGCAGCGTTGATAAGTGGGACACCGGGGAGCTGTTTTTT.

In this sample, this clonotype turned up a few times. The chain has TRBV4-2 and TRBJ2-3, with 7 bases fitting TRBD2. The CDR3 consists of 16 residues. Germline V lookup: CDR1 LGHNA, CDR2 YNFKEQ. V was clipped by 0 bases and J by 5 bases; unmatched bases: 8. The CDR3 sequence: CASSQDPGLVVDTQYF. Written as DNA, the CDR3 is TGTGCCAGCAGCCAAGATCCCGGACTAGTCGTAGATACGCAGTATTTT.